The T cell receptor beta chain described here comes from a study of graft-versus-host responses after intestinal transplantation. Sequenced by immunoSEQ multiplex PCR; TCRdb stores in-frame clones only, minus some. Of roughly 15,000 clones listed, 65% to 80% are singletons. Intraepithelial lymphocytes and lamina propria lymphocytes were released through processing of graft tissue. Trimming shortened V by 1 base and J by 7 bases, and 10 bases separated the two germline ends. The CDR3 length is 13 residues. The germline CDR1 and CDR2 sequences are SGHTA and FQGNSA. This chain uses TRBV7-2 with TRBJ2-5; D perhaps matches TRBD2 (6 bases). The material sequenced was ileum tissue, taken just over 26 days after intestinal transplant. This TCR came from a human patient who received an intestinal transplant, so some T cells may come from the graft donor. The CDR3 loop is CASSLDGGGTQYF. The CDR3 region has the DNA TGTGCCAGCAGCTTAGATGGGGGAGGGACCCAGTACTTC.